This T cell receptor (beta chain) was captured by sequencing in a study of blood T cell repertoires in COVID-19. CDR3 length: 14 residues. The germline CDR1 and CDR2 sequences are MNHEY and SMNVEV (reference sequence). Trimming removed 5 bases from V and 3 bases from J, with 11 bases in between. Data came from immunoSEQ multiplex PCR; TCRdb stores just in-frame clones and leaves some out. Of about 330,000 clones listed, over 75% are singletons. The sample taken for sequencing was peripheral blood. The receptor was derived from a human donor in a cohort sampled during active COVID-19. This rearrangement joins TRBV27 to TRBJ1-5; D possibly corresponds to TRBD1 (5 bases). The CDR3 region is CASSPPGLNQPQHF. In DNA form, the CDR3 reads TGTGCCAGCAGTCCACCGGGACTCAATCAGCCCCAGCATTTT.